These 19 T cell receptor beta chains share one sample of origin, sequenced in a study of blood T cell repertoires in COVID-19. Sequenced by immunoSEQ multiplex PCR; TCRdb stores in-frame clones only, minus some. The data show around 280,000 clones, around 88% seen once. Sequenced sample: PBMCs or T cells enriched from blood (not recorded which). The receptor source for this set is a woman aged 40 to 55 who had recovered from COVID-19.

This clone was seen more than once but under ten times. CDR3 region: CASSADRDYGYTF. The CDR3, as DNA: TGTGCCAGCAGTGCTGACAGGGACTATGGCTACACCTTC. This rearrangement joins TRBV9 to TRBJ1-2; 7 bases are a match to TRBD1. The CDR3 length is 13 residues. Germline values: CDR1 SGDLS, CDR2 YYNGEE. Trimming at V came to 5 bases and at J to 3 bases, leaving 4 bases not matched to a gene.

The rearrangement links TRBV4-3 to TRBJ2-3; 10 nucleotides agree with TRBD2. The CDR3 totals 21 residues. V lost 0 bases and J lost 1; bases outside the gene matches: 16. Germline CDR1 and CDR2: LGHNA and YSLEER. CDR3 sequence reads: CASSQESSIAGGRRGTDTQYF. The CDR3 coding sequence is TGCGCCAGCAGCCAAGAGTCGTCTATAGCGGGAGGCCGCCGGGGCACAGATACGCAGTATTTT.

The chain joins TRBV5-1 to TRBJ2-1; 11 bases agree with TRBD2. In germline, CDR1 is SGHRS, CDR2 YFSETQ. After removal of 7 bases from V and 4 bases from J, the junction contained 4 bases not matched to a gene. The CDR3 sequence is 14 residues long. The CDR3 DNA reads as TGCGCCAGCTCCGGGACTAGCGGTTACAATGAGCAGTTCTTC. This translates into CASSGTSGYNEQFF. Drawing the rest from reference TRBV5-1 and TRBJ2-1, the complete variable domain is KAGVTQTPRYLIKTRGQQVTLSCSPISGHRSVSWYQQTPGQGLQFLFEYFSETQRNKGNFPGRFSGRQFSNSRSEMNVSTLELGDSALYLCASSGTSGYNEQFFGPGTRLTVL.

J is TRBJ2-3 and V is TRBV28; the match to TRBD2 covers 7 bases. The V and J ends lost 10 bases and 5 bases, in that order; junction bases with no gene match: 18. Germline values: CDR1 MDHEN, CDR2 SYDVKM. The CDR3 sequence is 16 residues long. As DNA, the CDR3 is TGTGCCACCCACCGGATCGGCGGGAGTCAGGGAGATACGCAGTATTTT. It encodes CATHRIGGSQGDTQYF.

This chain's CDR3 is CASSLRPGEQYF. DNA of the CDR3: TGTGCCAGCAGTCTTAGACCAGGGGAGCAGTACTTC. The chain is built from TRBV28 and TRBJ2-7; possible D gene TRBD1, 5 bases. Germline assignment: CDR1 MDHEN and CDR2 SYDVKM. V shed 5 bases and J shed 7 bases, with 12 bases lying between them. The CDR3 contains 12 residues.

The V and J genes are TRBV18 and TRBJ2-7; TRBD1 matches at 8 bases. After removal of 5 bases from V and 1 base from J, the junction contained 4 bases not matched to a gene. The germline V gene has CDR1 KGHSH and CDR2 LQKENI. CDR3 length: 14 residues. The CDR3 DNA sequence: TGTGCCAGCTCATCAGGACAGGGTTCCTACGAGCAGTACTTC. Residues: CASSSGQGSYEQYF.

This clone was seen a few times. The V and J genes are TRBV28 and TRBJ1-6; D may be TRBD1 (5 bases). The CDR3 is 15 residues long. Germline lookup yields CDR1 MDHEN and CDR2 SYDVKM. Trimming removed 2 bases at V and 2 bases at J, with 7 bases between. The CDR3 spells CASSLGAPYNSPLHF. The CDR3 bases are TGTGCCAGCAGTTTAGGGGCGCCCTATAATTCACCCCTCCACTTT.

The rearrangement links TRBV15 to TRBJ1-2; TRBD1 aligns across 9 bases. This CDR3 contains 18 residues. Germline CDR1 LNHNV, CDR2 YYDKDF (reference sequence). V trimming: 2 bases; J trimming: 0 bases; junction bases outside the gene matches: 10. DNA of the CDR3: TGTGCCACCAGCAGACCCCTCGGGACAGGGCAGACTAACTATGGCTACACCTTC. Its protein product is CATSRPLGTGQTNYGYTF. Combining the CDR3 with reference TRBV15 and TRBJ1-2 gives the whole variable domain DAMVIQNPRYQVTQFGKPVTLSCSQTLNHNVMYWYQQKSSQAPKLLFHYYDKDFNNEADTPDNFQSRRPNTSFCFLDIRSPGLGDTAMYLCATSRPLGTGQTNYGYTFGSGTRLTVV.

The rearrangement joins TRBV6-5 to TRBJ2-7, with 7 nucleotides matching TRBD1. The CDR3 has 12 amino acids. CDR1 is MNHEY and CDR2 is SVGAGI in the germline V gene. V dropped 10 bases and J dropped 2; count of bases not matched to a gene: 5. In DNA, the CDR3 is TGTGCCACCGGACAGGAGACCTACGAGCAGTACTTC. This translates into CATGQETYEQYF.

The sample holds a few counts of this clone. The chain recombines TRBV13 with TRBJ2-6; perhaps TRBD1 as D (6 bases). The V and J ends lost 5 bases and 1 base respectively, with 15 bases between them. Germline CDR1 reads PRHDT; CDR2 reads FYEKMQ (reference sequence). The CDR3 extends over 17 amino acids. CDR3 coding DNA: TGTGCCAGCAGCCAAAGACAGGAGGCTTCTGGGGCCAACGTCCTGACTTTC. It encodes CASSQRQEASGANVLTF.

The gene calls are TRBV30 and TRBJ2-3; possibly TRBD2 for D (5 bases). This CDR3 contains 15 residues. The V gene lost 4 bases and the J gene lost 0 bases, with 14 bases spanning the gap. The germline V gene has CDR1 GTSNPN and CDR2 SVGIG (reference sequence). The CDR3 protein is CAWTSSGSSTDTQYF. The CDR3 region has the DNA TGTGCCTGGACCTCAAGCGGTTCCAGCACAGATACGCAGTATTTT.

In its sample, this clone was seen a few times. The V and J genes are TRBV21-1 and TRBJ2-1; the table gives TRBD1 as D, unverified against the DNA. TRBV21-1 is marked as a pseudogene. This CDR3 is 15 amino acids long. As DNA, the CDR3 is TGTGCCAGCAGCATTAAGACAGGTGCCTACAATGAGCAGTTCTTC. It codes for CASSIKTGAYNEQFF.

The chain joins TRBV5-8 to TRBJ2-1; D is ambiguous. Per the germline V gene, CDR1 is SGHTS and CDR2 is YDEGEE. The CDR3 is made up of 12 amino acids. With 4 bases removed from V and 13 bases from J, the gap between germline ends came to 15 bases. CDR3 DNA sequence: TGTGCCAGCAGCCCTCGACTGAAAGAACAGTTCTTC. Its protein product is CASSPRLKEQFF.

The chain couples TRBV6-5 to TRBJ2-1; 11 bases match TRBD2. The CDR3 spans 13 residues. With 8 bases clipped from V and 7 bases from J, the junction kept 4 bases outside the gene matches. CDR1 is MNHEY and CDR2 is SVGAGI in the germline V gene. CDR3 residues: CASQGLAENEQFF. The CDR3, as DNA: TGTGCCAGCCAGGGACTAGCGGAGAATGAGCAGTTCTTC.

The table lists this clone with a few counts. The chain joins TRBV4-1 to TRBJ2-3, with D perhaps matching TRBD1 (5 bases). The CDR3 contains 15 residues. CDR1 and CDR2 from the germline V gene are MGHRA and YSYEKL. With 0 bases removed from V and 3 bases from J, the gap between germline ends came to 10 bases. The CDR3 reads CASSQEWQGTDTQYF. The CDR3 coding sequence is TGCGCCAGCAGCCAAGAGTGGCAGGGAACAGATACGCAGTATTTT.

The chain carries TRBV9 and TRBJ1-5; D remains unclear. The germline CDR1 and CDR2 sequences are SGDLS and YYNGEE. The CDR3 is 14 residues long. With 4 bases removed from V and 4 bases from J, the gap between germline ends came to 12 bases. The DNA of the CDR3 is TGTGCCAGCAGCCCCATGGGCAGAAATCAGCCCCAGCATTTT. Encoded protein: CASSPMGRNQPQHF.

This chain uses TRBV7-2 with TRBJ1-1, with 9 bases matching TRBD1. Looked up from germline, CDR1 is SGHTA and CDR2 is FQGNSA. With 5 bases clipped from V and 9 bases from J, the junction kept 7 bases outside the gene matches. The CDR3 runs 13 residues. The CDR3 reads CASSPTGGRKAFF. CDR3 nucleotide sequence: TGTGCCAGCAGCCCGACAGGGGGAAGGAAAGCTTTCTTT. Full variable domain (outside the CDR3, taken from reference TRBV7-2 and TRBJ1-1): GAGVSQSPSNKVTEKGKDVELRCDPISGHTALYWYRQSLGQGLEFLIYFQGNSAPDKSGLPSDRFSAERTGGSVSTLTIQRTQQEDSAVYLCASSPTGGRKAFFGQGTRLTVV.

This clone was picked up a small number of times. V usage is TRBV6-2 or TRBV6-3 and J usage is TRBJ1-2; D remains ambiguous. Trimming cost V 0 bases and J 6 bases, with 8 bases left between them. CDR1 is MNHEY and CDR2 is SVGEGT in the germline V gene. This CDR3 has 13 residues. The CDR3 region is CASSYSMGDGYTF. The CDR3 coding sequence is TGTGCCAGCAGTTACTCGATGGGCGATGGCTACACCTTC.

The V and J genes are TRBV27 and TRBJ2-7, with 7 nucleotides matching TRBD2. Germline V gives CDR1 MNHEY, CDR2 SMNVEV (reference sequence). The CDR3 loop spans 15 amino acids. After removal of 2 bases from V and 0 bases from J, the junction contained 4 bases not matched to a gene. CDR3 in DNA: TGTGCCAGCAGTTTAAGGGAGGGGAGCTCCTACGAGCAGTACTTC. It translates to CASSLREGSSYEQYF.